This is a list of T cell receptor beta chains from one sample in a study of CD8+ T cells in alopecia areata. Only in-frame clones appear in the TCRdb table, and some are missing; sequencing was by immunoSEQ multiplex PCR. The sample includes about 64,000 clones, 46% of them seen just once. The material was CD8+ T cells sorted from blood, obtained between weeks 36 and 40, from a patient treated with tofacitinib. All receptors come from a human donor with alopecia areata. The CDR3 runs from the conserved cysteine through the conserved F or W. The D gene is left open where the match is weak. The size of a clone is reported for some rows only, either as once, few or many, or as a class for expanded clones.

>NA|TRBV30|TRBJ1-2|NA|13
TGTGCCTGGAGTGACCCAGGGCCGTGGGGCTACACCTTC
CAWSDPGPWGYTF
>NA|TRBV4-1|TRBJ1-2|NA|13
TGCGCCAGCAGCCCTACAGGGATCGATGGCTACACCTTC
CASSPTGIDGYTF
>NA|TRBV27|TRBJ2-3|NA|13
TGTGCCAGCAGTTTTGGAGGGCCAGATACGCAGTATTTT
CASSFGGPDTQYF
>NA|TRBV14|TRBJ1-2|NA|15
TGTGCCAGCAGCCAAGATGGGTCAGGGAGACTCAGCTACACCTTC
CASSQDGSGRLSYTF
>few|TRBV4-1|TRBJ2-5|TRBD2|14
TGCGCCAGCAGCCAGCTAGCGGGACCAGAGACCCAGTACTTC
CASSQLAGPETQYF
>NA|TRBV6-5|TRBJ2-5|NA|14
TGTGCCAGCAGCCCCTCAGCGTACCAAGAGACCCAGTACTTC
CASSPSAYQETQYF
>NA|TRBV27|TRBJ1-5|NA|13
TGTGCCAGCGGGGGGACGCACAATCAGCCCCAGCATTTT
CASGGTHNQPQHF
>few|TRBV15|TRBJ2-1|NA|14
TGTGCCACCAGCAGTTCTTTAGTCCGTAGTGAGCAGTTCTTC
CATSSSLVRSEQFF
>few|TRBV6-6|TRBJ1-1|NA|12
TGTGCCAGCAGAAGGGGGGAGACTGAAGCTTTCTTT
CASRRGETEAFF
>few|TRBV6-5|TRBJ2-2|NA|13
TGTGCCAGCATAGACCTAAAGGGAGGGGAGCTGTTTTTT
CASIDLKGGELFF
>NA|TRBV25-1|TRBJ1-1|NA|12
TGTGCCAGCAGTGAGGGGCACACTGAAGCTTTCTTT
CASSEGHTEAFF
>NA|TRBV4-3|TRBJ2-3|TRBD2|16
TGCGCCAGCAGCCAAGAGGGGACTAGTTTCACAGATACGCAGTATTTT
CASSQEGTSFTDTQYF
>NA|TRBV29-1|TRBJ2-2|TRBD1|15
TGCAGCGTTGAGCTTGGGACAGGGAGGACCGGGGAGCTGTTTTTT
CSVELGTGRTGELFF
>few|TRBV29-1|TRBJ2-1|TRBD1|15
TGCAGCGTTGTCGGACAGGGGTCTCCCGTCCATGAGCAGTTCTTC
CSVVGQGSPVHEQFF
>few|TRBV29-1|TRBJ2-4|TRBD1|16
TGCAGCGTTGAGATCGACGCAGGACAGGGAAAAAACATTCAGTACTTC
CSVEIDAGQGKNIQYF
>few|TRBV7-7|TRBJ2-3|NA|13
TGTGCCAGCAGCTTAGGGGTCGGGGATACGCAGTATTTT
CASSLGVGDTQYF
>NA|TRBV29-1|TRBJ2-1|TRBD2|17
TGCAGCGCCATGGGACTAGCGGGGGGGCTCTCCTACAATGAGCAGTTCTTC
CSAMGLAGGLSYNEQFF
>NA|TRBV27|TRBJ2-2|NA|11
TGTGCCAGCAGGGAATACGGGGAGCTGTTTTTT
CASREYGELFF